This TCR beta chain was identified during a study of T cell repertoires in cytomegalovirus infection. At the level of the study: Public signatures in TCR beta pointed to CMV infection and matching HLA type.

Each CDR3 protein is one row after TCRdb ran MiXCR on the reads. The repertoire includes under 150,000 distinct CDR3 sequences, about 30% of them detected once, and 41% sits in the top ten. The length of the CDR3 is 15 residues. Unmatched junction bases numbered 3, after V lost 1 base and J lost 1 base. Looked up from germline, CDR1 is MGHRA and CDR2 is YSYEKL. A remark on this clonotype: Its antigen is undetermined.

The study, taken as a whole, reports: Carriage of CMV together with the relevant HLA was identifiable through cumulative public TCR beta family frequency.

The V and J genes are TRBV4-1 and TRBJ2-5; 7 nucleotides line up with TRBD2. This sequence was found in a human donor in good health (CMV status not recorded). Some clones in this sample may be carry-over from other donors' samples. The sample in question was CD8+ T cells from cultured PBMCs, obtained from culture after CMV antigen stimulation. CDR3 residues: CASSQGGGPQETQYF. CDR3 nucleotides: TGCGCCAGCAGCCAAGGGGGAGGGCCCCAAGAGACCCAGTACTTC.